The sequence of this TCR beta chain was determined in a study of blood T cell repertoires in COVID-19. Study in general: Samples came from the United States, Italy and Spain, spanning acute and convalescent COVID-19. Sources were T cells, B-cell-depleted T cells, or PBMCs; the material itself was cDNA or gDNA.

This clone was seen only once. V lost 4 bases and J 0 bases, leaving 13 bases between the germline ends. Germline-derived CDR1 and CDR2 are SGHRS and YFSETQ. The CDR3 covers 15 residues. Generated by immunoSEQ multiplex PCR, the TCRdb table keeps only in-frame clones and is missing some. The top ten clones hold about 1.7% of a sample with over 120,000 clones, 80% to 90% of them seen once. This TCR was sampled from a woman between 50 and 59 years old with acute or convalescent COVID-19. The V call is TRBV5-1, the J call TRBJ1-1, with D perhaps TRBD1 (5 bases). The sequenced sample consisted of peripheral blood. CDR3 protein: CASSPREGMNTEAFF. The CDR3 coding sequence is TGCGCCAGCAGCCCCCGGGAGGGGATGAACACTGAAGCTTTCTTT.